This note documents a single T cell receptor beta chain sequence. Its antigen is not identified. This sample is part of a study of T cells in Graves' hyperthyroidism and ophthalmopathy. Study results and limitations: Model output signaled ophthalmopathy a median about 6.3 months ahead of onset.

The CDR3 regions of TCR beta were amplified from RNA transcripts. Initially, a first-round RT-PCR of the TCR CDR3 employed the HTBI primer set. From the multiplex PCR reads, TCRdb called clonotypes with MiXCR, one entry per CDR3 protein. The sample lists about 280,000 distinct CDR3 sequences, around 25% seen once, with 25% to 30% in the top ten. The CDR3 covers 14 residues. V was clipped by 3 bases and J by 3 bases, with 11 bases between them. CDR1 is MDHEN and CDR2 is SYDVKM in the germline V gene. Reasons for excluding patients were uncontrolled infection, other autoimmune disease, pregnancy or lactation. PBMCs stemmed from approximately 9.1 ml fresh peripheral blood.

Sample: blood. The TCR sequence derives from a man aged 35 to 55 with Graves' hyperthyroidism that later progressed to Graves' ophthalmopathy. The rearrangement uses TRBV28 and TRBJ1-2, with no clear D. Here the CDR3 reads CASSFGQVYYGYTF. For the CDR3, the DNA is TGTGCCAGCAGTTTCGGCCAGGTGTACTATGGCTACACCTTC.